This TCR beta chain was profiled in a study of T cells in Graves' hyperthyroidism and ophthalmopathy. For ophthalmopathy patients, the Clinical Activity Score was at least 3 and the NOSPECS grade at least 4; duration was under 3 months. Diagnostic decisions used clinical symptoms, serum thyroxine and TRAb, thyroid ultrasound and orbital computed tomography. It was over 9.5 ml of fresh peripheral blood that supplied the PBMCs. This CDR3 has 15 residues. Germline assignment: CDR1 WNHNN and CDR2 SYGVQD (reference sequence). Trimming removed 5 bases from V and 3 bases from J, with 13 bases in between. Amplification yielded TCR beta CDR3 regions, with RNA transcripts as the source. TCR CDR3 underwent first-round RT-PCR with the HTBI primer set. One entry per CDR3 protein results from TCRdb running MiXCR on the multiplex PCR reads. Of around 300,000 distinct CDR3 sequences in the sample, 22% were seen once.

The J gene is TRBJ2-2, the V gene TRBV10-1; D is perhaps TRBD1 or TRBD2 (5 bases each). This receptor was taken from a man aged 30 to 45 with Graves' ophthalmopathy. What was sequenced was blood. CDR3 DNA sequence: TGCGCCAGCAGTAAAGGGACGCTTGACACCGGGGAGCTGTTTTTT. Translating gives CASSKGTLDTGELFF.